The source of this TCR beta chain is a study of shared clonotypes between healthy human individuals. Each cell subset's genomic DNA was divided evenly among several immunoSEQ plates. The protocol was immunoSEQ multiplex PCR, while the TCRdb copy is restricted to in-frame clones and leaves out a portion. The data hold fewer than 600,000 clones, with around 78% observed a single time. The CDR3 spans 14 residues. The germline CDR1 and CDR2 sequences are SSHAT and FNYEAQ (reference sequence). On this clone itself: One end of the junction fails to match germline, which may point to a read error.

The receptor comes from a woman aged 40 to 50 in good health. Some clones in this sample may be carry-over from other donors' samples. The J gene is TRBJ2-5, the V gene TRBV7-7; D not certain. Sequencing used PBMCs. CDR3 nucleotide sequence: TGTGCTAGCAGCCCAACCTTCTACGGCGAGACCCAGTACTTC. Its protein is CASSPTFYGETQYF.